The subject of this entry is one T cell receptor (beta chain). Its binding antigen is unknown. There are no base qualities to consult, and no much larger clone falls within one base. This entry comes from a study of blood T cell repertoires in COVID-19 (dated by TCRdb to the early 2020s). Broadly, across the study: Samples from collaborators originated in the United States, Italy and Spain and spanned both the acute and convalescent phases of COVID-19. The material from the prospective study consisted of cDNA or gDNA derived from T cells, B-cell-depleted T cells, or PBMCs. Samples came from the ongoing ImmuneRACE study (first 160 participants) plus 1,254 subjects from 6 global collaborators. The dataset comprised deeply sampled blood TCRbeta repertoires from subjects exposed to, actively infected with, or recovered from COVID-19. Nearly every sample came with metadata listing a de-identified subject ID, COVID-19 status, age in years and sex. Where available, HLA class I and class II types were taken from metadata supplied by the sample provider and were not determined by assay-based typing. The repertoires were released in a freely available public database meant as a resource for research on the immune response to SARS-CoV-2. What the work shows at the level of the full study, not this receptor alone: The quantity of clinical and demographic metadata differed by source and by participant and was supplied without curation.

The CDR3 has 14 amino acids, counting the end cysteine and phenylalanine. Just the 42-base CDR3 DNA is kept, in frame starting at base 1. Between the V and J ends, shortened by 2 bases and 0 bases respectively, the junction contains 8 bases. The germline V gene sets CDR1 to MDHEN and CDR2 to SYDVKM. Collaborating institutions collected whole blood in K2EDTA tubes following their own protocols. Collaborator samples were shipped for TCRbeta analysis as frozen whole blood, isolated PBMCs, or DNA extracted from either sample type. TCRbeta CDR3 regions were amplified from genomic DNA using the immunoSEQ Assay, a bias-controlled multiplex PCR. Regarding the original processing steps: Within the assay, amplification of reference gene primers was used to estimate how many nucleated cells each sample contained. Sequence reads were collapsed and filtered to measure the absolute abundance of every unique TCRbeta CDR3 rearrangement. For each sample, productive Simpson clonality was calculated as the square root of Simpson's diversity index over productive rearrangements. TCRdb's version of the immuneACCESS table is confined to in-frame rearrangements and falls short of the full clone set. An unresolved V gene accounts for under half of the shortfall where checked; the remainder is of unknown origin. V and J calls and clone size are given by that table; D and trimming were obtained from the DNA. Across this sample there are fewer than 300,000 clones, with 82% seen only once. The ten largest make up approximately 3.1% of the sample.

Recombination linked TRBV28 to TRBJ2-7; too little of a D gene remains to name it. The sequenced sample was peripheral blood. This clonotype originated in a woman aged 18-30 years with acute or convalescent COVID-19. The sequenced DNA: TGTGCCAGCAGTTTACTCCAGGTCTCCTACGAGCAGTACTTC. Protein translation: CASSLLQVSYEQYF.